The clone carrying this T cell receptor (beta chain) has only one observation. Germline assignment: CDR1 SGHTA and CDR2 FQGNSA. V lost 4 bases to trimming and J lost 2 bases, with 20 bases between them. This CDR3 region has 17 residues. Clones were sequenced by immunoSEQ multiplex PCR, and TCRdb holds only the in-frame ones, with some missing. The sample consists of roughly 50,000 clones, around 80% of them appearing once. The data were taken from a study of OX40 agonist ivuxolimab in advanced cancers. Study-wide background: Intravenous ivuxolimab was administered to patients every 2 weeks at 0.01 to 10 mg/kg.

The sequences come from CD4+ or CD8+ T cells sorted from blood, collected in a trial of the OX40 agonist ivuxolimab. This chain uses TRBV7-2 with TRBJ1-2; no clear D. This TCR derives from an adult with an advanced solid tumor such as melanoma, head and neck, liver or kidney cancer. As DNA, the CDR3 is TGTGCCAGCAGCTCAAAGCAGCCCCGAGTAGGCAACTATGGCTACACCTTC. Translated: CASSSKQPRVGNYGYTF.